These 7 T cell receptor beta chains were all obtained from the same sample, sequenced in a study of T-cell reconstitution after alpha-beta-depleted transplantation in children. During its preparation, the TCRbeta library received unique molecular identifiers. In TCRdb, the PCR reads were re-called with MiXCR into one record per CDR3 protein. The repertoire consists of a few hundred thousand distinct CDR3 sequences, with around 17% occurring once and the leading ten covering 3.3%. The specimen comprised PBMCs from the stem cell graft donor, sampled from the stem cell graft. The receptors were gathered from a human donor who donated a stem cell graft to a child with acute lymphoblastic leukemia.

As DNA, the CDR3 is TGTGCCAGCAGCTTCCGGGCTCACAACCCGTACGAGCAGTACTTC. This codes for CASSFRAHNPYEQYF. The J gene is TRBJ2-7, the V gene TRBV7-6; D ambiguous. Germline CDR1 and CDR2: SGHVS and FNYEAQ. The CDR3 extends over 15 amino acids. The V end lost 3 bases, the J end lost 4 bases, and 16 bases lay between the germline ends.

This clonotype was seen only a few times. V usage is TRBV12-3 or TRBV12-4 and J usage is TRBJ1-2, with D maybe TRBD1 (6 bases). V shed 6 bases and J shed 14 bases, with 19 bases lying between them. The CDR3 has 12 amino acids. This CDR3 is CASSEGGGPGTF. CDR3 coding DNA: TGTGCCAGCAGCGAGGGGGGAGGGCCGGGTACCTTC.

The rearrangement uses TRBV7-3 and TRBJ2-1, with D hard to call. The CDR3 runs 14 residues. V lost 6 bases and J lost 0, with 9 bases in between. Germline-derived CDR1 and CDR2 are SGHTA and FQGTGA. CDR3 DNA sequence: TGTGCCAGCAGACCACAGAGCTCCTACAATGAGCAGTTCTTC. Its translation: CASRPQSSYNEQFF.

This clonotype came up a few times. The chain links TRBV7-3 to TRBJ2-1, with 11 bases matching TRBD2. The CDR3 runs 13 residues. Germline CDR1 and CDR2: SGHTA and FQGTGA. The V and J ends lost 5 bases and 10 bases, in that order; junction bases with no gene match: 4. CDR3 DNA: TGTGCCAGCAGCACATCTAGCGGGAGGGAGCAGTTCTTC. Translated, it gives CASSTSSGREQFF.

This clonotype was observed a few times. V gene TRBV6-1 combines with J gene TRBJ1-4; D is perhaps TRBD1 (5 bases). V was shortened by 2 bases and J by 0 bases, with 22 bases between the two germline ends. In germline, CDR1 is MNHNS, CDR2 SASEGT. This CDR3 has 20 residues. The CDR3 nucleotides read TGTGCCAGCAGTGAAAAGGGGATCAGAGGGATCCTTACAACTAATGAAAAACTGTTTTTT. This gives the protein CASSEKGIRGILTTNEKLFF.

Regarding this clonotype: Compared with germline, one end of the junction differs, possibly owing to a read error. The CDR3 spells CCARVLGGTSYTDTQYF. CDR3 coding DNA: TGCTGTGCTAGGGTGCTTGGAGGGACTAGTTATACAGATACGCAGTATTTT. V and J are TRBV20-1 and TRBJ2-3, with TRBD2 identical over 8 bases. The CDR3 consists of 17 residues. The germline gives CDR1 DFQATT, CDR2 SNEGSKA (reference sequence).

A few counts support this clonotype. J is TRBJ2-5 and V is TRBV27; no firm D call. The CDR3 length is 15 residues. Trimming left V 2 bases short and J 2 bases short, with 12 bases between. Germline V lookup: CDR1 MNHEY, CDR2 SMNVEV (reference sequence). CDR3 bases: TGTGCCAGCAGTTTAGGGTCTGGCGGACAAGAGACCCAGTACTTC. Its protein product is CASSLGSGGQETQYF.